These 29 T cell receptor beta chains were all obtained from the same sample, sequenced in a study of blood T cell repertoires in COVID-19. Some clones are missing from TCRdb's copy, which holds only in-frame ones; the method was immunoSEQ multiplex PCR. The sample records approximately 490,000 clones, 75% to 90% being singletons. The material sequenced was PBMCs or T cells enriched from blood (not recorded which). Every receptor here comes from a woman aged 18 to 35 who had recovered from COVID-19.

This clone was observed a single time. DNA of the CDR3: TGTGCCTGGAGTAAAGGACAGGAGGGTATGAACACTGAAGCTTTCTTT. Its protein is CAWSKGQEGMNTEAFF. The chain has TRBV30 and TRBJ1-1; 7 bases are shared with TRBD1. V shed 2 bases, J shed 0 bases, and the junction held 9 bases outside the gene matches. Germline-derived CDR1 and CDR2 are GTSNPN and SVGIG (reference sequence). There are 16 residues in the CDR3.

The V gene is TRBV28, the J gene TRBJ1-1; the D is unclear. Germline lookup yields CDR1 MDHEN and CDR2 SYDVKM. V was clipped by 1 base and J by 5 bases, with 14 bases between them. The CDR3 consists of 15 residues. The CDR3 here is CASSLLPGSGTEAFF. CDR3 bases: TGTGCCAGCAGTTTATTACCGGGGAGTGGAACTGAAGCTTTCTTT.

This clone was seen once. J is TRBJ2-5 and V is TRBV7-9; TRBD1 matches 8 bases. CDR1 SEHNR and CDR2 FQNEAQ come from the germline V gene (reference sequence). The CDR3 runs 16 residues. With V trimmed by 6 bases and J by 1 base, 10 bases remained unmatched. The CDR3 protein is CASRPRGQVSQETQYF. CDR3 in DNA: TGTGCCAGCAGACCAAGGGGACAGGTCTCCCAAGAGACCCAGTACTTC. Based on the CDR3 plus reference TRBV7-9 and TRBJ2-5, the full variable domain is DTGVSQNPRHKITKRGQNVTFRCDPISEHNRLYWYRQTLGQGPEFLTYFQNEAQLEKSRLLSDRFSAERPKGSFSTLEIQRTEQGDSAMYLCASRPRGQVSQETQYFGPGTRLLVL.

The V call is TRBV28, the J call TRBJ2-1; 13 bases are a match to TRBD2. Germline values: CDR1 MDHEN, CDR2 SYDVKM. The trim removed 3 bases at V and 6 bases at J, leaving 11 bases unmatched. The CDR3 runs to 18 residues. Here the CDR3 DNA reads TGTGCCAGCAGTTTTCAACTAGCGGGGGGGCTCGATAGCAATGAGCAGTTCTTC. Protein sequence: CASSFQLAGGLDSNEQFF.

The chain carries TRBV2 and TRBJ1-5; D remains ambiguous. The germline V gene has CDR1 SNHLY and CDR2 FYNNEI. This CDR3 is built from 15 residues. V dropped 5 bases and J dropped 2 bases, with 13 bases sitting between them. DNA of the CDR3: TGTGCCAGCAGTAGGGAGGGATGGGGCAATCAGCCCCAGCATTTT. Translated: CASSREGWGNQPQHF. Supplemented by reference TRBV2 and TRBJ1-5, the full variable domain reads EPEVTQTPSHQVTQMGQEVILRCVPISNHLYFYWYRQILGQKVEFLVSFYNNEISEKSEIFDDQFSVERPDGSNFTLKIRSTKLEDSAMYFCASSREGWGNQPQHFGDGTRLSIL.

Concerning this clone: This may be a read error: a much more frequent sequence differs by one nucleotide. The rearrangement joins TRBV5-1 to TRBJ1-1; TRBD1 might be the D (6 bases). Trimming took 3 bases from V and 1 from J, leaving 7 bases between them. The CDR3 extends over 13 amino acids. CDR1 and CDR2 from the germline V gene are SGHRS and YFSETQ. As DNA, the CDR3 is TGCGCCAGCAGCTCGACAGGGAACACTGAAGCTTTCTTT. Its translation: CASSSTGNTEAFF.

The chain couples TRBV29-1 to TRBJ1-1; D ambiguous. Trimming pared 4 bases from V and 7 bases from J, leaving 13 bases between. This CDR3 is built from 12 residues. Germline values: CDR1 SQVTM, CDR2 ANQGSEA. CDR3 residues: CSVGQASFEAFF. As DNA, the CDR3 is TGCAGCGTTGGGCAGGCCAGTTTTGAAGCTTTCTTT.

This sequence joins TRBV12-5 and TRBJ1-1; possible D gene TRBD1, 6 bases. Trimming took 3 bases from V and 11 from J, leaving 16 bases between them. The CDR3 is made up of 13 amino acids. Germline V CDR1 and CDR2: LGHNT, FRNRAP. CDR3 in amino acids: CASGLSQGRYAFF. The CDR3 bases are TGTGCTAGTGGTTTATCGCAGGGGCGATATGCTTTCTTT.

The V and J genes are TRBV2 and TRBJ1-5; TRBD1 aligns across 7 bases. The CDR3 sequence is 14 residues long. J lost 4 bases, V lost 4 bases, and 4 bases had no gene match. Germline-derived CDR1 and CDR2 are SNHLY and FYNNEI. For the CDR3, the DNA is TGTGCCAGCAGTGGTGCAGGGGGAAATCAGCCCCAGCATTTT. Its translation: CASSGAGGNQPQHF.

The CDR3 region is CASRPDRHYGYTF. CDR3 sequence (DNA): TGTGCCAGCAGGCCGGACAGACACTATGGCTACACCTTC. This chain joins TRBV5-6 and TRBJ1-2; TRBD1 is a possible D gene (6 bases). The CDR3 consists of 13 residues. Germline CDR1 SGHDT, CDR2 YYEEEE. Trimming removed 5 bases at V and 3 bases at J, with 11 bases between.

The rearrangement joins TRBV3-1 (or the pseudogene TRBV3-2) to TRBJ2-2, with D possibly being TRBD2 (6 bases). With 4 bases removed from V and 6 bases from J, the gap between germline ends came to 9 bases. Germline V lookup: CDR1 LGHDT, CDR2 YNNKEL (reference sequence). The CDR3 is 13 residues long. The CDR3 spells CASSPTSPGELFF. The CDR3 region has the DNA TGTGCCAGCAGCCCGACTAGTCCCGGGGAGCTGTTTTTT.

This clone turned up a few times. The chain joins TRBV5-6 to TRBJ1-2; no definite D call. Germline assignment: CDR1 SGHDT and CDR2 YYEEEE. V dropped 1 base and J dropped 12 bases, with 13 bases sitting between them. This CDR3 has 12 amino acids. CDR3 nucleotide sequence: TGTGCCAGCAGCTTGTTTGAGGGCTCCCACACCTTC. Amino acids: CASSLFEGSHTF.

This sequence joins TRBV7-2 and TRBJ2-7; maybe TRBD2 (5 bases). The CDR3 spans 11 residues. From germline, CDR1 is SGHTA and CDR2 FQGNSA. V lost 5 bases and J 5 bases, leaving 7 bases between the germline ends. CDR3 sequence (DNA): TGTGCCAGCAGCCACGGGAACGAGCAGTACTTC. It translates to CASSHGNEQYF.

The J gene is TRBJ1-1, the V gene TRBV11-2; possibly TRBD1 for D (5 bases). The ends were cut back, 1 base at V and 5 bases at J, with 14 bases in the middle. Germline values: CDR1 SGHAT, CDR2 FQNNGV. The CDR3 covers 15 residues. DNA of the CDR3: TGTGCCAGCAGCTTAGGGTTGTGGGGGGGTACTGAAGCTTTCTTT. Translation: CASSLGLWGGTEAFF.

V is TRBV28 and J is TRBJ1-2; TRBD1 matches 7 bases. V lost 5 bases and J lost 3; bases outside the gene matches: 9. CDR1 and CDR2 (germline): MDHEN, SYDVKM. This CDR3 is built from 15 residues. CDR3 in amino acids: CASSPGQVGDYGYTF. The CDR3 bases are TGTGCCAGCAGTCCAGGACAGGTGGGGGACTATGGCTACACCTTC.

The rearrangement joins TRBV18 to TRBJ1-2, with 7 bases aligning to TRBD1. The CDR3 contains 12 residues. CDR1 KGHSH and CDR2 LQKENI come from the germline V gene. With V trimmed by 4 bases and J by 10 bases, 6 bases remained unmatched. CDR3 amino acids: CASSQDRFDYTF. The DNA for the CDR3 is TGTGCCAGCTCACAGGACAGGTTTGACTACACCTTC.

CDR3 sequence reads: CASSIGTRGPTLFF. In DNA, the CDR3 is TGTGCCAGTAGTATAGGAACCAGGGGCCCAACCCTGTTTTTT. The chain is built from TRBV19 and TRBJ1-4; tentatively, D is TRBD1 (6 bases). The CDR3 has 14 residues. Germline assignment: CDR1 LNHDA and CDR2 SQIVND (reference sequence). V lost 1 base and J lost 14, with 17 bases in between.

This chain uses TRBV24-1 with TRBJ1-5; perhaps TRBD1 as D (5 bases). Looked up from germline, CDR1 is KGHDR and CDR2 is SFDVKD. Trimming left V 5 bases short and J 0 bases short, with 10 bases between. The length of the CDR3 is 15 residues. Written as DNA, the CDR3 is TGTGCCACCAGTGGTAGGACATATAGCAATCAGCCCCAGCATTTT. This codes for CATSGRTYSNQPQHF.

The chain is built from TRBV5-1 and TRBJ2-5, with 7 nucleotides matching TRBD2. The CDR3 loop spans 14 amino acids. CDR1 SGHRS and CDR2 YFSETQ come from the germline V gene. J lost 9 bases, V lost 2 bases, and 10 bases had no gene match. The CDR3 bases are TGCGCCAGCAGCTTATCTACCGAGGGAGGGGCCCAGTACTTC. Its translation: CASSLSTEGGAQYF.

Concerning this clone: In the same sample, other DNA sequences code for this CDR3. The CDR3 nucleotides are TGTGCCAGCAGTTTACCGGGAGGGTCAACTGAAGCTTTCTTT. This gives the protein CASSLPGGSTEAFF. The V and J genes are TRBV28 and TRBJ1-1; D not resolved. Germline V lookup: CDR1 MDHEN, CDR2 SYDVKM. This CDR3 spans 14 amino acids. V lost 2 bases, J lost 5 bases, and 12 bases lay in between.

This sequence joins TRBV7-2 and TRBJ2-3; 12 bases line up with TRBD2. The CDR3 extends over 16 amino acids. The V and J ends lost 6 bases and 3 bases, in that order; junction bases with no gene match: 7. Germline CDR1 reads SGHTA; CDR2 reads FQGNSA. The CDR3 region is CASSYASGGGTDTQYF. For the CDR3, the DNA is TGTGCCAGCAGTTACGCTAGCGGGGGGGGAACAGATACGCAGTATTTT.

The sample holds a few counts of this clone. The chain uses TRBV19 and TRBJ1-4; D unclear. Germline CDR1 LNHDA, CDR2 SQIVND (reference sequence). Trimming cost V 11 bases and J 10 bases, with 23 bases left between them. The CDR3 runs 14 residues. CDR3 in DNA: TGTGCCTGTCGGTCAGAGGGAAGTCGGGGAAAACTGTTTTTT. This translates into CACRSEGSRGKLFF.

In this sample, this clone turned up once. Other DNA sequences of this sample code for an identical CDR3. The chain recombines TRBV9 with TRBJ1-5; D ambiguous. V was clipped by 0 bases and J by 7 bases, with 8 bases between them. The CDR3 sequence is 13 residues long. CDR1 and CDR2 (germline): SGDLS, YYNGEE. The CDR3 nucleotides read TGTGCCAGCAGCGTAGGTGAGAGGCAGCCCCAGCATTTT. It translates to CASSVGERQPQHF.

The CDR3 bases are TGTGCCAGCAGGGCGGGCCCCAATTACAATGAGCAGTTCTTC. Its protein is CASRAGPNYNEQFF. The V gene is TRBV6-4, the J gene TRBJ2-1, with a weak D call TRBD2 (5 bases). CDR1 is MRHNA and CDR2 is SNTAGT in the germline V gene. This CDR3 is built from 14 residues. Trimming removed 6 bases from V and 4 bases from J, with 13 bases in between.

The chain joins TRBV5-1 to TRBJ2-7; 7 nucleotides line up with TRBD2. The germline CDR1 and CDR2 sequences are SGHRS and YFSETQ. CDR3 size: 15 residues. Trimming took 3 bases from V and 1 from J; bases not matched to a gene: 7. CDR3 in amino acids: CASSSLSGSSYEQYF. CDR3 in DNA: TGCGCCAGCAGCTCCCTTAGCGGGTCTTCCTACGAGCAGTACTTC.

The rearrangement links TRBV2 to TRBJ1-1; 7 bases fit TRBD1. With V trimmed by 6 bases and J by 0 bases, 1 base remained unmatched. There are 13 residues in the CDR3. Germline CDR1 reads SNHLY; CDR2 reads FYNNEI. The CDR3 sequence: CASRGQLNTEAFF. The DNA for the CDR3 is TGTGCCAGCAGGGGACAGTTGAACACTGAAGCTTTCTTT. The whole variable domain, filled in from reference TRBV2 and TRBJ1-1, reads EPEVTQTPSHQVTQMGQEVILRCVPISNHLYFYWYRQILGQKVEFLVSFYNNEISEKSEIFDDQFSVERPDGSNFTLKIRSTKLEDSAMYFCASRGQLNTEAFFGQGTRLTVV.

V gene TRBV4-1 combines with J gene TRBJ2-7, with D perhaps TRBD2 (7 bases). The CDR3 has 16 amino acids. Germline V CDR1 and CDR2: MGHRA, YSYEKL. Trimming took off 0 bases at V and 2 bases at J, with 14 bases between the two ends. CDR3 sequence (DNA): TGCGCCAGCAGCCAAGAGGGAGGGGGGCTCACCTACGAGCAGTACTTC. Amino acids: CASSQEGGGLTYEQYF.

This chain connects TRBV18 to TRBJ1-2; 7 bases agree with TRBD1. J lost 6 bases, V lost 2 bases, and 18 bases had no gene match. The CDR3 has 18 amino acids. Looked up from germline, CDR1 is KGHSH and CDR2 is LQKENI. Written as DNA, the CDR3 is TGTGCCAGCTCACCATCAGGCCCACTGGGACAGATGATTAATGGCTACACCTTC. It is translated as CASSPSGPLGQMINGYTF.

This chain connects TRBV9 to TRBJ1-1; TRBD1 aligns across 9 bases. In germline, CDR1 is SGDLS, CDR2 YYNGEE. The junction had 6 bases not matched to a gene; V was cut back by 3 bases and J by 0 bases. This CDR3 is 16 amino acids long. The CDR3 loop reads CASSARTGDVNTEAFF. CDR3 bases: TGTGCCAGCAGCGCACGGACAGGGGATGTGAACACTGAAGCTTTCTTT. The whole variable domain, remainder taken from reference TRBV9 and TRBJ1-1, is DSGVTQTPKHLITATGQRVTLRCSPRSGDLSVYWYQQSLDQGLQFLIQYYNGEERAKGNILERFSAQQFPDLHSELNLSSLELGDSALYFCASSARTGDVNTEAFFGQGTRLTVV.